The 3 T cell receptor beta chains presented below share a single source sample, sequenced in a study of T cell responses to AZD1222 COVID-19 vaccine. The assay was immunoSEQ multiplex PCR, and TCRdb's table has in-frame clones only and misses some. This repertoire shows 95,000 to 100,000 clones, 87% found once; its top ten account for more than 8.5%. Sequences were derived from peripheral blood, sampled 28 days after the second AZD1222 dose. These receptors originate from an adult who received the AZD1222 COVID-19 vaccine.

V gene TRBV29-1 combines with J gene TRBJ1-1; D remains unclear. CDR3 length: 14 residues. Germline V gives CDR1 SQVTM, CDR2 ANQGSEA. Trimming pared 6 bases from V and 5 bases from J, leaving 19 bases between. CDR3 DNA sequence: TGCAGCGTCCCTGGGCGAGTTAGAGAAACTGAAGCTTTCTTT. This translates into CSVPGRVRETEAFF.

The CDR3 sequence is CASSSPSGRAVEGELFF. The CDR3, as DNA: TGTGCCAGCAGCTCCCCTAGCGGGAGGGCAGTTGAAGGGGAGCTGTTTTTT. This chain connects TRBV3-1 (or the pseudogene TRBV3-2) to TRBJ2-2; 12 bases are a match to TRBD2. The germline CDR1 and CDR2 sequences are LGHDT and YNNKEL (reference sequence). V was clipped by 5 bases and J by 8 bases; unmatched bases: 12. The CDR3 has 17 amino acids.

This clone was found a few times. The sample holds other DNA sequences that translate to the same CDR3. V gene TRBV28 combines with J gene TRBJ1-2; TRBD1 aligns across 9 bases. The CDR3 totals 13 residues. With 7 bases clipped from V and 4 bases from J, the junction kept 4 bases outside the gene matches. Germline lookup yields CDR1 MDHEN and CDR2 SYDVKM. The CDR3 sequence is CASTLDRGYGYTF. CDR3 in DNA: TGTGCCAGCACCTTGGACAGGGGCTATGGCTACACCTTC.